Listed below are T cell receptor beta chains from one sample, sequenced in a study of T cell responses to AZD1222 COVID-19 vaccine. The method was immunoSEQ multiplex PCR; TCRdb's version includes in-frame clones alone and lacks a portion of them. In the table there are 150,000 or so clones, 90% of which are singletons. The starting material was peripheral blood, obtained 28 days after the second dose of the MenACWY control vaccine. The receptors shown here come from an adult who received the MenACWY meningococcal vaccine as a control. Each CDR3 is given with its conserved first and last residue. Fields, in order: V gene, D gene, J gene, clone size, CDR3 DNA, CDR3 protein. A D gene is named only where the DNA matches it firmly. Size values are once, few and many counts, or a class for expanded clones, and some rows have none.

v_call: TRBV6-5
d_call: .
j_call: TRBJ1-2
clone_size: .
cdr3_nt: TGTGCCAGCAGCCCGGACCCTAACTATGGCTACACCTTC
cdr3_aa: CASSPDPNYGYTF

v_call: TRBV27
d_call: .
j_call: TRBJ1-1
clone_size: .
cdr3_nt: TGTGCCAGCGGGAAAAACAGGGCTGAAGCTTTCTTT
cdr3_aa: CASGKNRAEAFF

v_call: TRBV3-1/TRBV3-2
d_call: .
j_call: TRBJ1-5
clone_size: .
cdr3_nt: TGTGCCAGCAGCCAAGGAGTTCAGCCCCAGCATTTT
cdr3_aa: CASSQGVQPQHF

v_call: TRBV6-4
d_call: .
j_call: TRBJ1-2
clone_size: .
cdr3_nt: TGTGCCAGCAGTGACTCAGGTACCTATGGCTACACCTTC
cdr3_aa: CASSDSGTYGYTF

v_call: TRBV28
d_call: TRBD1
j_call: TRBJ1-5
clone_size: .
cdr3_nt: TGTGCCAGCAGGTCTCGGGACAGGGGTACTCAGCCCCAGCATTTT
cdr3_aa: CASRSRDRGTQPQHF

v_call: TRBV18
d_call: .
j_call: TRBJ1-2
clone_size: .
cdr3_nt: TGTGCCAGCTCACCAGGCAGGGGCAATGGCTACACCTTC
cdr3_aa: CASSPGRGNGYTF

v_call: TRBV18
d_call: TRBD2
j_call: TRBJ2-7
clone_size: .
cdr3_nt: TGTGCCAGCTCACCAGGGCTAGCGGGAGCCTACGAGCAGTACTTC
cdr3_aa: CASSPGLAGAYEQYF

v_call: TRBV7-9
d_call: .
j_call: TRBJ2-5
clone_size: once
cdr3_nt: TGTGCCAGCAGCTTAAGTCGGGCAGCTGCCGACCAGTACTTC
cdr3_aa: CASSLSRAAADQYF

v_call: TRBV30
d_call: .
j_call: TRBJ1-1
clone_size: .
cdr3_nt: TGTGCCTGGATTTTGAACACTGAAGCTTTCTTT
cdr3_aa: CAWILNTEAFF

v_call: TRBV12-3/TRBV12-4
d_call: TRBD1
j_call: TRBJ2-7
clone_size: .
cdr3_nt: TGTGCCAGCAGGACAGGGGTGGAGAACGAGCAGTACTTC
cdr3_aa: CASRTGVENEQYF

v_call: TRBV30
d_call: TRBD2
j_call: TRBJ2-1
clone_size: .
cdr3_nt: TGTGCCTGGAGTGTACGTCCCAGCGGGAAGACGAAGTTCTTC
cdr3_aa: CAWSVRPSGKTKFF

v_call: TRBV9
d_call: .
j_call: TRBJ1-3
clone_size: .
cdr3_nt: TGTGCCAGCAGCGTAGAAGCCCCAGGCTTCTCTGGAAACACCATATATTTT
cdr3_aa: CASSVEAPGFSGNTIYF

v_call: TRBV7-2
d_call: .
j_call: TRBJ1-3
clone_size: .
cdr3_nt: TGTGCCAGCAGCCAACCACCTGGAAACACCATATATTTT
cdr3_aa: CASSQPPGNTIYF

v_call: TRBV29-1
d_call: .
j_call: TRBJ1-1
clone_size: .
cdr3_nt: TGCAGCGTTGAATTGGTTGGGGGGTCGGGTGAAGCTTTCTTT
cdr3_aa: CSVELVGGSGEAFF

v_call: TRBV7-2
d_call: .
j_call: TRBJ1-4
clone_size: .
cdr3_nt: TGTGCCAGCAGGCCTTATCCCGGGCTACGGGAAAAACTGTTTTTT
cdr3_aa: CASRPYPGLREKLFF

v_call: TRBV5-6
d_call: .
j_call: TRBJ1-4
clone_size: .
cdr3_nt: TGTGCCAGCAGCTTGTCAGGGACCCGAGGGGAAAAACTGTTTTTT
cdr3_aa: CASSLSGTRGEKLFF

v_call: TRBV7-9
d_call: .
j_call: TRBJ1-6
clone_size: .
cdr3_nt: TGTGCCAGCAGCTTAGATATGCCACAGGGTTACAATTCACCCCTCCACTTT
cdr3_aa: CASSLDMPQGYNSPLHF

v_call: TRBV5-1
d_call: .
j_call: TRBJ1-2
clone_size: once
cdr3_nt: TGCGCCAGCAGCCCGGGGACTCGGGATGGCTACACCTTC
cdr3_aa: CASSPGTRDGYTF

v_call: TRBV7-3
d_call: TRBD1
j_call: TRBJ2-2
clone_size: .
cdr3_nt: TGTGCCAGCAGCCCTCGGACAGGGGGGCCCGGGGAGCTGTTTTTT
cdr3_aa: CASSPRTGGPGELFF

v_call: TRBV7-9
d_call: TRBD1
j_call: TRBJ1-6
clone_size: few
cdr3_nt: TGTGCCAGCAGTTCACAGGGGGCGGAATCACCCCTCCACTTT
cdr3_aa: CASSSQGAESPLHF

v_call: TRBV19
d_call: .
j_call: TRBJ1-1
clone_size: once
cdr3_nt: TGTGCCAGTAGGGGGGGGCTGAACACTGAAGCTTTCTTT
cdr3_aa: CASRGGLNTEAFF

v_call: TRBV7-6
d_call: .
j_call: TRBJ2-2
clone_size: .
cdr3_nt: TGTGCCAGCAGCAGGGACCCCGGAACCGGGGAGCTGTTTTTT
cdr3_aa: CASSRDPGTGELFF

v_call: TRBV30
d_call: .
j_call: TRBJ1-3
clone_size: .
cdr3_nt: TGTGCCTGGGGTAAGACGGTCTCTGGAAACACCATATATTTT
cdr3_aa: CAWGKTVSGNTIYF

v_call: TRBV7-2
d_call: .
j_call: TRBJ2-7
clone_size: .
cdr3_nt: TGTGCCAGCAGGCCTAGCGTTTTATCCTACGAGCAGTACTTC
cdr3_aa: CASRPSVLSYEQYF

v_call: TRBV28
d_call: TRBD2
j_call: TRBJ2-3
clone_size: once
cdr3_nt: TGTGCCAGCAGTTTAGGCGCCTCTAGCGGGAGCATTACAGATACGCAGTATTTT
cdr3_aa: CASSLGASSGSITDTQYF